The rows below give T cell receptor beta chains drawn from one sample of a study of regulatory T cells in long-lasting Graves disease. In TCRdb, the multiplex PCR reads were re-called with MiXCR into one record per CDR3 protein. The sample yields 410,000 or so distinct CDR3 sequences, 15% seen once. These records were also assigned to another study, of T cells in Graves' hyperthyroidism and ophthalmopathy.

The sequencing used peripheral blood mononuclear cells (PBMCs), collected at new diagnosis, from a patient treated with antithyroid drugs. The source is a woman younger than 45 with Graves disease. Both conserved end residues are part of each CDR3. The D gene is left open where the match is weak. Clone size is shown for a subset of rows, as once, few, many or a class of expanded clone.

many TRBJ1-4 TRBV30 NA TGTGCCTGCCGCCGACAGAAGCGTAATGAAAAACTGTTTTTT CACRRQKRNEKLFF
many TRBJ2-7 TRBV5-4 NA TGTGCCAGCAGCGTTCACCGGGACCTGATACACTACGAGCAGTACTTC CASSVHRDLIHYEQYF
many TRBJ1-4 TRBV20-1 NA TGCAGTGCGCCTCCGTTCGGGCCTCGCGAAAAACTGTTTTTT CSAPPFGPREKLFF
many TRBJ2-1 TRBV18 TRBD1 TGTGCCAGCTCAGGACAGGGGGCGTTTGAGCAGTTCTTC CASSGQGAFEQFF
few TRBJ2-1 TRBV5-6 NA TGTGCCAGCAGCCAACCTCGGGACAACACCTACGATGAGCAGTTCTTC CASSQPRDNTYDEQFF
NA TRBJ1-2 TRBV9 TRBD1 TGTGCCAGCAGCGGAGGAACGACAGGGGCTGACTATGGCTACACCTTC CASSGGTTGADYGYTF
few TRBJ2-7 TRBV10-2 TRBD2 TGCGCCAGCAGGCCGACTAGCGGGAGGGCAGCCGAGCAGTACTTC CASRPTSGRAAEQYF
few TRBJ2-1 TRBV20-1 NA TGCAGTGGAGCCCGGGAGGAGCAGTTCTTC CSGAREEQFF
many TRBJ1-5 TRBV28 TRBD1 TGTGCCATTCGCCGGCAGGGGGGTAATCAGCCCCAGCATTTT CAIRRQGGNQPQHF
NA TRBJ2-2 TRBV30 TRBD1 TGTGCCTGGAGTGTACAGGGGCGCGGGGAGCTGTTTTTT CAWSVQGRGELFF
NA TRBJ2-6 TRBV19 NA TGTGCCAGTAGGGTACAGGGTTCTGGGGCCAACGTCCTGACTTTC CASRVQGSGANVLTF
few TRBJ1-3 TRBV14 NA TGTGCCAGCAGCCAAGGGAGACTCTCTGGAAACACCATATATTTT CASSQGRLSGNTIYF
few TRBJ2-5 TRBV7-9 TRBD1 TGTGCCGGATCGCCGGGACAGGGCTGGGGAGAGACCCAGTACTTC CAGSPGQGWGETQYF
few TRBJ2-1 TRBV24-1 NA TGTGCCACCAGTGTATCAGGGTATGAGCAGTTCTTC CATSVSGYEQFF
many TRBJ2-1 TRBV30 TRBD2 TGTGCCTGGAGTGTAGCGGGACGCTACAATGAGCAGTTCTTC CAWSVAGRYNEQFF
many TRBJ2-5 TRBV2 TRBD2 TGTGCCAGCATGAGATGGAGAGCGGGAGGGCCTCTAGAGACCCAGTACTTC CASMRWRAGGPLETQYF